Reported below is one T cell receptor (beta chain). This table comes from immunoSEQ multiplex PCR, and its TCRdb copy is limited to in-frame clones, with some not included. The sample records about 490,000 clones, 60% to 85% being singletons. This entry is derived from a study of shared clonotypes between healthy human individuals. On the study more broadly: A few men and two women, aged 18 to 49, were donors.

Trimming removed 2 bases from V and 4 bases from J, with 12 bases in between. CDR1 and CDR2 (germline): SGHRS, YFSETQ. The CDR3 length is 14 residues. Sequencing was done on a sample of PBMCs. The V and J genes are TRBV5-1 and TRBJ1-1, with a tentative D call TRBD1 (6 bases). The sequence was obtained from a woman aged 40 to 50 in good health. Some clones in this sample may be carry-over from other donors' samples. CDR3 nucleotides: TGCGCCAGCAGCTTCGGGGGCGCGGTCACTGAAGCTTTCTTT. Amino acids: CASSFGGAVTEAFF.